This entry lists 21 T cell receptor beta chains sequenced from one sample in a study of cytomegalovirus exposure and HLA in healthy donors. PCR involved 60 Vbeta and 13 Jbeta primers. Sequenced by immunoSEQ multiplex PCR; TCRdb stores in-frame clones only, minus some. This sample yields about 89,000 clones, of which roughly four fifths are seen a single time; 3.7% belongs to the top ten. The sequencing input was PBMCs. The receptors come from a female donor in good health and CMV-seropositive.

This clone was observed once. The chain uses TRBV19 and TRBJ2-3, with 12 bases aligning to TRBD1. CDR1 is LNHDA and CDR2 is SQIVND in the germline V gene (reference sequence). Unmatched junction bases numbered 9, after V lost 4 bases and J lost 7 bases. The length of the CDR3 is 16 residues. CDR3 residues: CASSNQGQGALNTQYF. CDR3 bases: TGTGCCAGTAGTAACCAGGGACAGGGGGCTCTGAATACGCAGTATTTT.

This rearrangement joins TRBV29-1 to TRBJ1-2; D not certain. Germline lookup yields CDR1 SQVTM and CDR2 ANQGSEA. This CDR3 spans 10 amino acids. V lost 6 bases to trimming and J lost 7 bases, with 9 bases between them. In DNA form, the CDR3 reads TGCAGCGTGGAAAACATTGGCTACACCTTC. Its protein is CSVENIGYTF.

The genes are TRBV30 and TRBJ2-3; 8 bases are shared with TRBD1. Per the germline V gene, CDR1 is GTSNPN and CDR2 is SVGIG (reference sequence). CDR3 length: 13 residues. V gave up 3 bases and J gave up 1 base; unmatched junction bases: 0. The chain's CDR3 is CAWRTGGTDTQYF. Here the CDR3 DNA reads TGTGCCTGGAGGACAGGGGGCACAGATACGCAGTATTTT.

The chain uses TRBV2 and TRBJ1-4, with 7 bases fitting TRBD1. The V gene's germline CDR1 is SNHLY and CDR2 FYNNEI. With V trimmed by 5 bases and J by 8 bases, 8 bases remained unmatched. The CDR3 spans 14 residues. The CDR3 bases are TGTGCCAGCAGTTCGACAGGGTGGGGAGAAAAACTGTTTTTT. Translation: CASSSTGWGEKLFF.

About this clone: Germline is not matched at one junction end, which may reflect a read error. The genes are TRBV7-9 and TRBJ1-2; tentative D call: TRBD1 (5 bases). The CDR3 covers 14 residues. In germline, CDR1 is SEHNR, CDR2 FQNEAQ (reference sequence). CDR3 in amino acids: CSSSRGEGNYGYTF. In nucleotides, the CDR3 is TGTTCCAGCAGCCGAGGGGAGGGAAACTATGGCTACACCTTC.

The gene calls are TRBV6-5 and TRBJ1-3; 8 bases match TRBD1. After removal of 4 bases from V and 4 bases from J, the junction contained 3 bases not matched to a gene. The germline gives CDR1 MNHEY, CDR2 SVGAGI. The CDR3 is 14 amino acids. CDR3 sequence reads: CASSFGQGGNTIYF. The CDR3 bases are TGTGCCAGCAGTTTCGGACAGGGAGGAAACACCATATATTTT.

The rearrangement uses TRBV27 and TRBJ1-5; D uncertain. The CDR3 runs 13 residues. Germline V gene lookup returns CDR1 MNHEY and CDR2 SMNVEV (reference sequence). Trimming took 5 bases from V and 9 from J, leaving 14 bases between them. In nucleotides, the CDR3 is TGTGCCAGCAGTCCCTCAGGATACCGGCCCCAGCATTTT. Translated: CASSPSGYRPQHF.

This chain joins TRBV2 and TRBJ2-2, with 7 bases identical to TRBD2. After removal of 3 bases from V and 0 bases from J, the junction contained 4 bases not matched to a gene. The CDR3 runs 16 residues. CDR1 and CDR2 (germline): SNHLY, FYNNEI. The CDR3 here is CASSDDREANTGELFF. The CDR3 DNA reads TGTGCCAGCAGTGACGATCGGGAGGCGAACACCGGGGAGCTGTTTTTT.

In its sample, this clone was seen once. This chain joins TRBV6-5 and TRBJ2-3; TRBD1 might be the D (5 bases). The germline gives CDR1 MNHEY, CDR2 SVGAGI. CDR3 length equals 14 residues. With 6 bases removed from V and 0 bases from J, the gap between germline ends came to 10 bases. The CDR3 sequence: CASRTTASTDTQYF. CDR3 DNA: TGTGCCAGCAGAACGACAGCCAGCACAGATACGCAGTATTTT.

The table lists this clone with a count of one. The V gene is TRBV5-1, the J gene TRBJ2-7, with 7 positions matching TRBD1. The CDR3 consists of 13 residues. CDR1 SGHRS and CDR2 YFSETQ come from the germline V gene. V shed 0 bases and J 4 bases; nucleotides not matched to a gene: 1. CDR3 in amino acids: CASSLVGQYEQYF. CDR3 DNA: TGCGCCAGCAGCTTGGTGGGACAGTACGAGCAGTACTTC.

This clone was seen once. The rearrangement links TRBV29-1 to TRBJ2-1; the D is unclear. Germline CDR1 reads SQVTM; CDR2 reads ANQGSEA. The CDR3 totals 11 residues. The V end lost 3 bases, the J end lost 7 bases, and 7 bases lay between the germline ends. CDR3 loop: CSVDRANEQFF. CDR3 DNA sequence: TGCAGCGTTGATCGAGCTAATGAGCAGTTCTTC.

The chain has TRBV4-1 and TRBJ1-2; D is unclear. The CDR3 runs to 12 residues. CDR1 and CDR2 from the germline V gene are MGHRA and YSYEKL. V shed 0 bases and J shed 4 bases, with 3 bases lying between them. The CDR3 sequence: CASSQDGYGYTF. CDR3 coding DNA: TGCGCCAGCAGCCAAGACGGCTATGGCTACACCTTC.

The V call is TRBV9, the J call TRBJ2-3; TRBD2 matches at 12 bases. Looked up from germline, CDR1 is SGDLS and CDR2 is YYNGEE. Germline trimming cut 4 bases from V and 2 bases from J; bases unmatched to any gene: 8. CDR3 length equals 17 residues. The CDR3 bases are TGTGCCAGCAGCCCTCAGACTAGCGGGAGCCCCACAGATACGCAGTATTTT. Residues: CASSPQTSGSPTDTQYF.

V and J are TRBV19 and TRBJ2-7, with TRBD1 matching over 11 bases. Germline V lookup: CDR1 LNHDA, CDR2 SQIVND (reference sequence). This CDR3 region has 15 residues. The trim removed 4 bases at V and 7 bases at J, leaving 9 bases unmatched. This CDR3 is CASSTSGTGGWEQYF. The DNA for the CDR3 is TGTGCCAGTAGTACCTCCGGGACAGGGGGTTGGGAGCAGTACTTC.

This chain uses TRBV10-3 with TRBJ2-1, with a tentative D call TRBD2 (6 bases). This CDR3 region has 13 residues. Per germline, CDR1 ENHRY and CDR2 SYGVKD. The V gene lost 8 bases and the J gene lost 6 bases, with 14 bases spanning the gap. CDR3 amino acids: CAIAQEGRNEQFF. CDR3 DNA: TGTGCCATCGCGCAGGAGGGGCGCAATGAGCAGTTCTTC.

The chain's CDR3 is CASSLQGPLAMLNEQFF. CDR3 nucleotides: TGTGCCAGCAGCCTCCAAGGCCCCCTAGCGATGCTGAATGAGCAGTTCTTC. The chain employs TRBV7-9 and TRBJ2-1, with a tentative D call TRBD2 (6 bases). Germline CDR1 is SEHNR and CDR2 is FQNEAQ (reference sequence). Trimming stripped 5 bases from V and 7 bases from J, with 24 bases between. The CDR3 runs to 17 residues. The full variable domain, completed using reference TRBV7-9 and TRBJ2-1, is DTGVSQNPRHKITKRGQNVTFRCDPISEHNRLYWYRQTLGQGPEFLTYFQNEAQLEKSRLLSDRFSAERPKGSFSTLEIQRTEQGDSAMYLCASSLQGPLAMLNEQFFGPGTRLTVL.

CDR3 in amino acids: CASSYAGANEAFF. The CDR3, as DNA: TGCGCCAGCAGTTACGCGGGGGCCAATGAAGCTTTCTTT. The V and J genes are TRBV5-1 and TRBJ1-1, with D perhaps matching TRBD1 (6 bases). Germline lookup yields CDR1 SGHRS and CDR2 YFSETQ. Trimming removed 5 bases at V and 7 bases at J, with 15 bases between. The CDR3 sequence is 13 residues long.

The chain employs TRBV7-2 and TRBJ1-4; 8 positions match TRBD1. In germline, CDR1 is SGHTA, CDR2 FQGNSA. The V gene end was trimmed by 5 bases and the J gene end by 6 bases; junction bases not matched to a gene: 11. This CDR3 is built from 16 residues. CDR3 region: CASSLLLRTGYEKLFF. The CDR3 DNA follows: TGTGCCAGCAGCCTCCTCCTAAGGACAGGGTATGAAAAACTGTTTTTT.

The chain is built from TRBV2 and TRBJ2-3; TRBD2 agrees at 11 bases. V shed 1 base, J shed 4 bases, and the junction held 10 bases outside the gene matches. The CDR3 spans 18 residues. Germline assignment: CDR1 SNHLY and CDR2 FYNNEI. The CDR3 DNA is TGTGCCAGCAGTGAAGTCGGTAGCGGGAGGGCCCGGGCAGATACGCAGTATTTT. Translating it yields CASSEVGSGRARADTQYF.

This clone was recorded only once. The V gene is TRBV2, the J gene TRBJ2-1, with 7 bases fitting TRBD2. The germline V gene encodes CDR1 SNHLY and CDR2 FYNNEI. V shed 5 bases and J 0 bases; nucleotides not matched to a gene: 10. CDR3 length: 17 amino acids. The CDR3: CASSPYSGSSSYNEQFF. In nucleotides, the CDR3 is TGTGCCAGCAGTCCCTATAGCGGGTCCAGCTCCTACAATGAGCAGTTCTTC.

The chain combines TRBV11-2 with TRBJ2-7; no firm D call. The CDR3 consists of 13 residues. Germline CDR1 reads SGHAT; CDR2 reads FQNNGV. V gave up 0 bases and J gave up 6 bases, with 9 bases separating them. The CDR3 sequence is CASSLDPGSEQYF. In DNA, the CDR3 is TGTGCCAGCAGCTTAGACCCCGGGTCCGAGCAGTACTTC.